This TCR beta chain was sequenced in a study of blood T cell repertoires in COVID-19. Here immunoSEQ multiplex PCR was the method, and the copy in TCRdb shows in-frame clones only, minus some. Found here are about 74,000 clones, roughly 70% of them singletons; the top ten hold around 21%. Germline values: CDR1 MNHEY, CDR2 SVGEGT. V lost 4 bases, J lost 7 bases, and 9 bases stayed unmatched. The CDR3 is 14 residues long. Sequenced: peripheral blood. This TCR was recovered from a man aged 65 to 85 with acute or convalescent COVID-19. The chain is built from TRBV6-2 or TRBV6-3 and TRBJ2-7; 8 positions match TRBD1. Here the CDR3 reads CASSSYQGAKEQYF. The CDR3 bases are TGTGCCAGCAGTTCATACCAGGGGGCGAAGGAGCAGTACTTC.